The clone carrying this TCR beta chain was counted at least ten times. Antigen: not known. With 3 bases clipped from V and 9 bases from J, the junction kept 11 bases outside the gene matches. Per the germline V gene, CDR1 is DFQATT and CDR2 is SNEGSKA (reference sequence). The CDR3 contains 14 residues. Amplification of the TCR beta CDR3 regions used RNA transcripts (as template). HTBI primers were used in a first-round RT-PCR, which preceded a second-round multiplex PCR. TCRdb re-derived calls from the multiplex PCR reads in MiXCR, one entry per CDR3 protein. This table has more than 1,000,000 distinct CDR3 sequences, roughly two fifths appearing once. This sample is part of a study of Graves' ophthalmopathy and Graves' hyperthyroidism. Points from the study as a whole: Most thyroid-expanded clonotypes exceeding 0.001 frequency were also found in blood.

Patients newly diagnosed with hyperthyroidism, under 2 months' duration, were aged 18 to 65, the study reports. This TCR came from an adult man with Graves' hyperthyroidism. Source material: peripheral blood or thyroid tissue (not recorded which). This chain uses TRBV20-1 with TRBJ2-5, with 9 bases matching TRBD2. CDR3 DNA sequence: TGCAGTGCTAGGGTCTTAGCGGGGGATGTCTCCCAGTACTTC. This encodes CSARVLAGDVSQYF.